These 13 T cell receptor beta chains share one sample of origin, sequenced in a study of shared clonotypes between healthy human individuals. Sequencing was performed with immunoSEQ multiplex PCR; in TCRdb, only in-frame clones are kept and a portion is missing. The sample has 490,000 or so clones; 76% are singletons. Sequencing was done on a sample of PBMCs. All receptors come from a woman between 35 and 50 years old in good health. Some clones in this sample may be carry-over from other donors' samples.

This clone was picked up a small number of times. This sequence joins TRBV9 and TRBJ1-2; possibly TRBD1 for D (5 bases). V was clipped by 4 bases and J by 2 bases, with 15 bases between them. CDR3 length: 15 amino acids. The V gene's germline CDR1 is SGDLS and CDR2 YYNGEE. The CDR3 loop is CASSSQGDSNYGYTF. The CDR3 DNA follows: TGTGCCAGCAGCTCCCAAGGGGATTCAAACTATGGCTACACCTTC.

The chain combines TRBV6-1 with TRBJ1-1, with unresolved D. In germline, CDR1 is MNHNS, CDR2 SASEGT. V was cut by 4 bases and J by 1 base, with 10 bases left in between. The CDR3 is made up of 14 amino acids. CDR3 sequence reads: CASSVTSGNTEAFF. The CDR3 bases are TGTGCCAGCAGTGTAACTTCAGGGAACACTGAAGCTTTCTTT.

The V and J genes are TRBV6-5 and TRBJ1-2, with D perhaps matching TRBD1 (5 bases). Germline V gene lookup returns CDR1 MNHEY and CDR2 SVGAGI. V lost 6 bases, J lost 0 bases, and 11 bases lay in between. The CDR3 length is 14 residues. CDR3 in DNA: TGTGCCAGCAGCCAGGGCTGGTCTAACTATGGCTACACCTTC. Amino acid sequence: CASSQGWSNYGYTF.

On this clone: An end of the junction does not agree with germline; a read error may underlie this. The chain combines TRBV6-1 with TRBJ2-1, with a possible D match to TRBD1 (7 bases). Per the germline V gene, CDR1 is MNHNS and CDR2 is SASEGT. The CDR3 totals 14 residues. CDR3 sequence reads: CASREAGGWNEQFF. The CDR3 DNA reads as TGTGCCAGCAGAGAAGCAGGGGGGTGGAATGAGCAGTTCTTC.

This clone was detected only a few times. This sample includes further DNA sequences coding for the same CDR3. The V and J genes are TRBV19 and TRBJ1-4; TRBD1 might be the D (5 bases). Germline V CDR1 and CDR2: LNHDA, SQIVND (reference sequence). V lost 6 bases and J 4 bases, leaving 21 bases between the germline ends. The CDR3 is 17 amino acids. The CDR3 loop is CASRGGSTVGDNEKLFF. The DNA for the CDR3 is TGTGCCAGTAGAGGCGGATCCACGGTGGGGGATAATGAAAAACTGTTTTTT.

CDR3 residues: CASSYLQGAGQPQHF. The CDR3 bases are TGTGCCAGCAGTTACCTACAGGGGGCCGGCCAGCCCCAGCATTTT. This rearrangement joins TRBV6-5 to TRBJ1-5; TRBD1 aligns across 9 bases. In germline, CDR1 is MNHEY, CDR2 SVGAGI. The CDR3 has 15 amino acids. V lost 2 bases to trimming and J lost 7 bases; unmatched junction nucleotides: 6.

This clone appeared once. As DNA, the CDR3 is TGTGCCAGCAGTGAAACAGGGCGGGCCAAAAACATTCAGTACTTC. As protein: CASSETGRAKNIQYF. The chain recombines TRBV2 with TRBJ2-4; D is possibly TRBD1 (6 bases). Germline CDR1 and CDR2: SNHLY and FYNNEI. The germline V and J ends were trimmed by 2 bases and 1 base, with 9 bases remaining between them. The CDR3 has 15 amino acids.

The chain is built from TRBV2 and TRBJ2-1; 11 bases line up with TRBD2. Losses at the gene ends were 1 base for V and 7 bases for J; bases not matched to a gene: 3. The CDR3 is 15 amino acids. Germline V gives CDR1 SNHLY, CDR2 FYNNEI. The CDR3: CASSEGLAGLNEQFF. The CDR3 DNA is TGTGCCAGCAGTGAAGGACTAGCGGGACTTAATGAGCAGTTCTTC.

V and J are TRBV19 and TRBJ1-4; 8 nucleotides line up with TRBD1. The ends lost 4 bases at V and 6 bases at J; junction bases unmatched: 4. The CDR3 sequence is 14 residues long. Germline V CDR1 and CDR2: LNHDA, SQIVND (reference sequence). The CDR3 bases are TGTGCCAGTAGTAATCAGGGGGCGCATGAAAAACTGTTTTTT. It is translated as CASSNQGAHEKLFF.

A remark on this clone: A much larger clone is a single base away; this may be a read error. The CDR3: CATDLQGSVELFF. The CDR3 DNA follows: TGTGCCACCGACCTCCAGGGGTCCGTGGAGCTGTTTTTT. The gene calls are TRBV19 and TRBJ2-2; D may be TRBD1 (6 bases). The CDR3 spans 13 residues. Germline CDR1 is LNHDA and CDR2 is SQIVND (reference sequence). The ends were cut back, 10 bases at V and 10 bases at J, with 19 bases in the middle. The whole variable domain, filled in from reference TRBV19 and TRBJ2-2, reads DGGITQSPKYLFRKEGQNVTLSCEQNLNHDAMYWYRQDPGQGLRLIYYSQIVNDFQKGDIAEGYSVSREKKESFPLTVTSAQKNPTAFYLCATDLQGSVELFFGEGSRLTVL.

This clone was seen more than once but under ten times. The rearrangement uses TRBV2 and TRBJ1-3, with D possibly matching TRBD1 (6 bases). Deletions cut 5 bases from V and 1 base from J, with 12 bases between. Germline CDR1 is SNHLY and CDR2 is FYNNEI. The CDR3 spans 15 residues. The chain's CDR3 is CASSQQGTSGNTIYF. DNA for the CDR3: TGTGCCAGCAGTCAACAGGGAACATCTGGAAACACCATATATTTT.

V usage is TRBV5-6 and J usage is TRBJ2-5, with TRBD2 as a possible D gene (6 bases). There are 16 residues in the CDR3. From germline, CDR1 is SGHDT and CDR2 YYEEEE. Trimming removed 0 bases from V and 2 bases from J, with 14 bases in between. CDR3 amino acids: CASSLDRELRQETQYF. The CDR3 coding sequence is TGTGCCAGCAGCTTGGACCGGGAGCTCCGACAAGAGACCCAGTACTTC.

The CDR3 here is CASSPGHQDTQYF. The CDR3 DNA is TGTGCCAGCAGCCCCGGGCATCAAGATACGCAGTATTTT. The J gene is TRBJ2-3, the V gene TRBV11-1; D remains ambiguous. Germline lookup yields CDR1 SGHAT and CDR2 FQDESV (reference sequence). The CDR3 is 13 residues long. V lost 5 bases, J lost 5 bases, and 11 bases lay in between.